Presented here are 17 T cell receptor beta chains from one specimen sequenced in a study of blood T cell repertoires in COVID-19. Data came from immunoSEQ multiplex PCR; TCRdb stores just in-frame clones and leaves some out. The sample shows 60,000 to 80,000 clones, more than 70% of them seen only once. Sequenced input: peripheral blood. All receptors come from a woman in her 70s with acute or convalescent COVID-19.

J is TRBJ2-6 and V is TRBV5-4; D may be TRBD1 (5 bases). Trimming shortened V by 0 bases and J by 1 base, and 14 bases separated the two germline ends. Germline CDR1 is SGHNT and CDR2 is YYREEE (reference sequence). The CDR3 extends over 18 amino acids. The CDR3 nucleotides are TGTGCCAGCAGCTTGGGGGCAGGGTACCAATCTGGGGCCAACGTCCTGACTTTC. Translated, it gives CASSLGAGYQSGANVLTF. The variable domain in full, completed from reference TRBV5-4 and TRBJ2-6, reads ETGVTQSPTHLIKTRGQQVTLRCSSQSGHNTVSWYQQALGQGPQFIFQYYREEENGRGNFPPRFSGLQFPNYSSELNVNALELDDSALYLCASSLGAGYQSGANVLTFGAGSRLTVL.

The J gene is TRBJ1-1, the V gene TRBV6-1; a weak D match, TRBD1 (5 bases). Germline loops: CDR1 MNHNS, CDR2 SASEGT. This CDR3 region has 17 residues. V dropped 3 bases and J dropped 0 bases, with 17 bases sitting between them. In DNA, the CDR3 is TGTGCCAGCAGTGACCCTGGGGGGTGGGGGATGAACACTGAAGCTTTCTTT. As protein: CASSDPGGWGMNTEAFF.

This clone occurred once. The chain combines TRBV30 with TRBJ1-3, with D tentatively TRBD1 (6 bases). Germline V gives CDR1 GTSNPN, CDR2 SVGIG (reference sequence). The V end lost 0 bases, the J end lost 5 bases, and 17 bases lay between the germline ends. The CDR3 spans 16 residues. The CDR3 loop is CAWSVGNSQGRNTIYF. In nucleotides, the CDR3 is TGTGCCTGGAGTGTAGGAAATTCACAGGGTAGAAACACCATATATTTT.

The V and J genes are TRBV2 and TRBJ1-1, with D possibly TRBD1 on 6 matching bases. The germline V and J ends were trimmed by 7 bases and 0 bases, with 15 bases remaining between them. Per the germline V gene, CDR1 is SNHLY and CDR2 is FYNNEI. This CDR3 is 15 amino acids long. CDR3 region: CASTEMRGLNTEAFF. The CDR3 bases are TGTGCCAGCACTGAGATGAGGGGGTTGAACACTGAAGCTTTCTTT.

The J gene is TRBJ1-2, the V gene TRBV21-1; the D call in the table, TRBD1, was not verified against the DNA. TRBV21-1 is a pseudogene segment. The length of the CDR3 is 14 residues. This CDR3 reads CASRSDDRNYGYTF. As DNA, the CDR3 is TGTGCCAGCAGATCCGACGACAGAAACTATGGCTACACCTTC.

The chain joins TRBV7-8 to TRBJ2-3, with D possibly TRBD1 on 6 matching bases. V lost 1 base, J lost 3 bases, and 20 bases lay in between. The CDR3 is made up of 18 amino acids. Looked up from germline, CDR1 is SGHVS and CDR2 is FQNEAQ. Here the CDR3 reads CASSLEAGVTTGTDTQYF. The CDR3 nucleotides are TGTGCCAGCAGCTTAGAGGCAGGGGTTACCACGGGGACAGATACGCAGTATTTT.

The J gene is TRBJ2-5, the V gene TRBV7-8; no reliable D call. The V and J ends lost 1 base and 5 bases respectively, with 5 bases between them. The length of the CDR3 is 12 residues. Germline V gene data show CDR1 as SGHVS and CDR2 as FQNEAQ. The CDR3 spells CASSLERETQYF. The CDR3 bases are TGTGCCAGCAGCTTAGAACGGGAGACCCAGTACTTC.

The chain is built from TRBV14 and TRBJ2-5; D perhaps matches TRBD1 (6 bases). The CDR3 loop spans 15 amino acids. V was trimmed by 6 bases and J by 5 bases, leaving 19 bases between them. The germline CDR1 and CDR2 sequences are SGHDN and FVKESK. The DNA of the CDR3 is TGTGCCAGCAGTTATTCCAGGGGAATGAGGGAGACCCAGTACTTC. Protein: CASSYSRGMRETQYF.

The gene calls are TRBV6-6 and TRBJ2-5; the D gene is possibly TRBD1 (5 bases). Trimming left V 4 bases short and J 2 bases short, with 14 bases between. The CDR3 contains 15 residues. Per the germline V gene, CDR1 is MNHNY and CDR2 is SVGAGI (reference sequence). CDR3 coding DNA: TGTGCCAGCAGTTCGGTGGGGCCCACACAAGAGACCCAGTACTTC. It specifies CASSSVGPTQETQYF.

The rearrangement links TRBV7-9 to TRBJ2-7, with a possible D match to TRBD2 (5 bases). This CDR3 spans 12 amino acids. V lost 5 bases to trimming and J lost 2 bases, with 7 bases between them. Germline assignment: CDR1 SEHNR and CDR2 FQNEAQ (reference sequence). CDR3 sequence: CASSRDTYEQYF. CDR3 DNA sequence: TGTGCCAGCAGCCGGGATACCTACGAGCAGTACTTC. Full variable domain (outside the CDR3, taken from reference TRBV7-9 and TRBJ2-7): DTGVSQNPRHKITKRGQNVTFRCDPISEHNRLYWYRQTLGQGPEFLTYFQNEAQLEKSRLLSDRFSAERPKGSFSTLEIQRTEQGDSAMYLCASSRDTYEQYFGPGTRLTVT.

This chain joins TRBV7-9 and TRBJ2-2, with 10 bases fitting TRBD1. The CDR3 totals 16 residues. The germline V gene has CDR1 SEHNR and CDR2 FQNEAQ (reference sequence). Losses at the gene ends were 6 bases for V and 6 bases for J; bases not matched to a gene: 10. The CDR3 nucleotides are TGTGCCAGCAGTTCGACCGGGACAGGGGTTTCCGGGGAGCTGTTTTTT. It specifies CASSSTGTGVSGELFF.

The chain carries TRBV28 and TRBJ1-1; D perhaps matches TRBD1 (5 bases). Trimming left V 5 bases short and J 0 bases short, with 13 bases between. This CDR3 comprises 15 residues. CDR1 MDHEN and CDR2 SYDVKM come from the germline V gene. The CDR3 region has the DNA TGTGCCAGCAGTACTGGGGGGGTGTTGAACACTGAAGCTTTCTTT. This sequence encodes CASSTGGVLNTEAFF.

The chain is built from TRBV5-6 and TRBJ1-4, with TRBD1 as a possible D gene (5 bases). Trimming stripped 6 bases from V and 0 bases from J, with 12 bases between. Germline V gene data show CDR1 as SGHDT and CDR2 as YYEEEE. This CDR3 is 15 amino acids long. This CDR3 reads CASNRGTATNEKLFF. In DNA form, the CDR3 reads TGTGCCAGCAACCGGGGGACCGCAACTAATGAAAAACTGTTTTTT.

The rearrangement joins TRBV7-2 to TRBJ1-1; a weak D match, TRBD1 (5 bases). The CDR3 extends over 14 amino acids. Between the trimmed V and J ends, which lost 3 bases and 2 bases, there was a span of 10 bases. Germline values: CDR1 SGHTA, CDR2 FQGNSA. CDR3 bases: TGTGCCAGCAGCTTCCAGGGAGGAAACACTGAAGCTTTCTTT. Protein sequence: CASSFQGGNTEAFF.

The count of this clone is one. The chain is built from TRBV5-8 and TRBJ1-5, with D maybe TRBD1 (6 bases). The V gene's germline CDR1 is SGHTS and CDR2 YDEGEE. V gave up 4 bases and J gave up 0 bases, with 14 bases separating them. CDR3 length: 16 amino acids. The CDR3: CASSPGRGHSNQPQHF. The CDR3, as DNA: TGTGCCAGCAGCCCTGGCAGGGGCCATAGCAATCAGCCCCAGCATTTT. Based on the CDR3 plus reference TRBV5-8 and TRBJ1-5, the full variable domain is EAGVTQSPTHLIKTRGQQATLRCSPISGHTSVYWYQQALGLGLQFLLWYDEGEERNRGNFPPRFSGRQFPNYSSELNVNALELEDSALYLCASSPGRGHSNQPQHFGDGTRLSIL.

The CDR3 reads CASSQPLSTGVSYNSPLHF. In DNA, the CDR3 is TGCGCCAGCAGCCAACCCCTTTCTACAGGGGTCTCCTATAATTCACCCCTCCACTTT. This chain links TRBV4-1 with TRBJ1-6; 7 bases agree with TRBD1. The germline V gene has CDR1 MGHRA and CDR2 YSYEKL. J was trimmed by 0 bases and V by 2 bases; bases with no gene match: 10. The CDR3 has 19 amino acids.

This chain connects TRBV19 to TRBJ2-1; 11 bases align to TRBD2. The junction had 5 bases not matched to a gene; V was cut back by 3 bases and J by 7 bases. CDR3 size: 15 residues. The germline V gene encodes CDR1 LNHDA and CDR2 SQIVND (reference sequence). The CDR3 sequence: CASSITSGGSNEQFF. In DNA form, the CDR3 reads TGTGCCAGTAGTATCACTAGCGGGGGCTCAAATGAGCAGTTCTTC.